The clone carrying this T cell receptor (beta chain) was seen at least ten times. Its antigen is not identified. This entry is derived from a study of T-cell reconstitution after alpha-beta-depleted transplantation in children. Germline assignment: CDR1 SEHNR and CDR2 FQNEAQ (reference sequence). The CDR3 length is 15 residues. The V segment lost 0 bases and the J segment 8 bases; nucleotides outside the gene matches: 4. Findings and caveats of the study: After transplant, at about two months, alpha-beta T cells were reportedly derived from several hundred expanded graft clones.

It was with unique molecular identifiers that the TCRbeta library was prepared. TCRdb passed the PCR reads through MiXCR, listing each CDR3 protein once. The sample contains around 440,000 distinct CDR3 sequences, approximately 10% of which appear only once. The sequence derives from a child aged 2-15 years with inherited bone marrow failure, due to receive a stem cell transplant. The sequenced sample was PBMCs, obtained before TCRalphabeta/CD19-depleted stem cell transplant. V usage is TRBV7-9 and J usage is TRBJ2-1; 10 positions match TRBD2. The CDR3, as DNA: TGTGCCAGCAGCTTAGCCGGGACTAGCGCCCATGAGCAGTTCTTC. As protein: CASSLAGTSAHEQFF. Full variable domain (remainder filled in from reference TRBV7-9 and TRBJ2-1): DTGVSQNPRHKITKRGQNVTFRCDPISEHNRLYWYRQTLGQGPEFLTYFQNEAQLEKSRLLSDRFSAERPKGSFSTLEIQRTEQGDSAMYLCASSLAGTSAHEQFFGPGTRLTVL.